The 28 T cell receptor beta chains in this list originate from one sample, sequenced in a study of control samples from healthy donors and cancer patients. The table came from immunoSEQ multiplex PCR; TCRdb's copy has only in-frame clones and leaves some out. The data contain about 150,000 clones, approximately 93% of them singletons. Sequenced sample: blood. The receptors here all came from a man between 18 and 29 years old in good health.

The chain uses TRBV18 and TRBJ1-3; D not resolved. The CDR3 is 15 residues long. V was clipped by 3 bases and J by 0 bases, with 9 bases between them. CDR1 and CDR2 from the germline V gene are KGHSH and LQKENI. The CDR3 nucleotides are TGTGCCAGCTCACCCCTAAGAACCTCTGGAAACACCATATATTTT. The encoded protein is CASSPLRTSGNTIYF.

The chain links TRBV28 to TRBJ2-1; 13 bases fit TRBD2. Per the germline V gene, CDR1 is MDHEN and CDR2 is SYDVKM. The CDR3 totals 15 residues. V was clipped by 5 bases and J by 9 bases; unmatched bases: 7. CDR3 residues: CASSPGLAGAFEQFF. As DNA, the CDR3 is TGTGCCAGCAGTCCCGGACTAGCGGGAGCTTTTGAGCAGTTCTTC.

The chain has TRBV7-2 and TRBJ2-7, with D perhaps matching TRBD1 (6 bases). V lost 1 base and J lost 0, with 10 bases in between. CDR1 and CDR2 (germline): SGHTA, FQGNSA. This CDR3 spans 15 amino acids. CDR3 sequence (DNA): TGTGCCAGCAGCTTAGTGGACAGTTCCTCCTACGAGCAGTACTTC. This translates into CASSLVDSSSYEQYF.

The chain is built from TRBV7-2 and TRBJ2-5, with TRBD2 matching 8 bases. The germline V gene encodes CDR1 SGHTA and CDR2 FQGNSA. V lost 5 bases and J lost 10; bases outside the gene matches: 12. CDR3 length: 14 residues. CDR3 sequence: CASSPSSGPWIQYF. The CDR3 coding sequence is TGTGCCAGCAGCCCCTCTAGCGGGCCGTGGATCCAGTACTTC.

Here the CDR3 reads CAWSVQRTGGRTEAFF. CDR3 nucleotide sequence: TGTGCCTGGAGTGTACAGAGGACAGGGGGCCGTACTGAAGCTTTCTTT. This chain uses TRBV30 with TRBJ1-1; TRBD1 matches 11 bases. V was pared by 0 bases and J by 5 bases, with 8 bases of the junction left unmatched. This CDR3 has 16 amino acids. In germline, CDR1 is GTSNPN, CDR2 SVGIG (reference sequence).

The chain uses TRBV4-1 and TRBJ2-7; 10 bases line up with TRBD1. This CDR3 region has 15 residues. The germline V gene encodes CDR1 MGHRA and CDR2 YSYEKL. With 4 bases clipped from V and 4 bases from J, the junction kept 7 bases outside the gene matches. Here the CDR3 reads CASSPQTGGIYEQYF. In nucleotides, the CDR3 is TGCGCCAGCAGCCCGCAGACAGGGGGCATTTACGAGCAGTACTTC.

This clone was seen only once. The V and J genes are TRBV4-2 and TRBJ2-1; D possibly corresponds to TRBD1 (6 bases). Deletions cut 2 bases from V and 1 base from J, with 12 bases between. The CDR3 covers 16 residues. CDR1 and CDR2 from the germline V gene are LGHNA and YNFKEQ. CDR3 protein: CASSQIRGSSYNEQFF. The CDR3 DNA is TGTGCCAGCAGCCAAATCAGGGGTTCGTCCTACAATGAGCAGTTCTTC.

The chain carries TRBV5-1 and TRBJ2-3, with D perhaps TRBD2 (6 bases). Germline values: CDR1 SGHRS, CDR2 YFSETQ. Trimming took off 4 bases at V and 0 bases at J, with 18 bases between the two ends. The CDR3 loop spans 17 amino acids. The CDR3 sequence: CASSPTPGGWSTDTQYF. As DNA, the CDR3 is TGCGCCAGCAGCCCCACCCCCGGGGGTTGGAGCACAGATACGCAGTATTTT.

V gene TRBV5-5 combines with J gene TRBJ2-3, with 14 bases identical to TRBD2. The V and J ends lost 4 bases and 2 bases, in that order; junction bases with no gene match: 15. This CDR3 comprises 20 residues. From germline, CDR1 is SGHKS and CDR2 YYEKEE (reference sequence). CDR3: CASSLVGLAGGRIITDTQYF. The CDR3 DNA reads TGTGCCAGCAGCCTTGTAGGACTAGCGGGAGGTCGGATTATCACAGATACGCAGTATTTT.

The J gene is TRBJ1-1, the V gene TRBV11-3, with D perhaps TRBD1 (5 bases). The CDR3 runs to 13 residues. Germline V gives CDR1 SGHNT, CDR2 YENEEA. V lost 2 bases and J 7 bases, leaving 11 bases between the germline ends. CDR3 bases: TGTGCCAGCAGCTTATCAGGGAGTGTTGAAGCTTTCTTT. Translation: CASSLSGSVEAFF.

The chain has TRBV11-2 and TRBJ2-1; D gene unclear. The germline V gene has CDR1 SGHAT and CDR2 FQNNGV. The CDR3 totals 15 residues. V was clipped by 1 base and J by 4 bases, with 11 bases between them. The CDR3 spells CASSLVMATYNEQFF. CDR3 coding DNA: TGTGCCAGCAGCTTAGTCATGGCGACATACAATGAGCAGTTCTTC.

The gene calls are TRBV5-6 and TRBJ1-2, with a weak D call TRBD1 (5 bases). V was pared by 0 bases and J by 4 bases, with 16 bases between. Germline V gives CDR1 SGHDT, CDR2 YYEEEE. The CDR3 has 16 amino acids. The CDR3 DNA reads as TGTGCCAGCAGCTTGGCGGGGCTCAGACCCACCTATGGCTACACCTTC. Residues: CASSLAGLRPTYGYTF. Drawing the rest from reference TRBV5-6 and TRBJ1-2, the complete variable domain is DAGVTQSPTHLIKTRGQQVTLRCSPKSGHDTVSWYQQALGQGPQFIFQYYEEEERQRGNFPDRFSGHQFPNYSSELNVNALLLGDSALYLCASSLAGLRPTYGYTFGSGTRLTVV.

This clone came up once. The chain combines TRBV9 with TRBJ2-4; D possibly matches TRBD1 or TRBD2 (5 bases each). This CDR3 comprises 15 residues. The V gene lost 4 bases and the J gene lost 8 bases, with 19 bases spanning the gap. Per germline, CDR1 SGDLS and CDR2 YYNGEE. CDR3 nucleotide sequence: TGTGCCAGCAGCCCCTACACGAGGGGATCGGACATTCAGTACTTC. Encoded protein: CASSPYTRGSDIQYF.

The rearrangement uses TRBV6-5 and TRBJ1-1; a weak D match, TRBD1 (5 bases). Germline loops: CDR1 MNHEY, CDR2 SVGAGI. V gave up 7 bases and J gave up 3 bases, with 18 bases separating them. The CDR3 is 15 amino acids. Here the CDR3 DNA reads TGTGCCAGCAAGCCCCCCAGGGAGGGCGACACTGAAGCTTTCTTT. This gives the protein CASKPPREGDTEAFF.

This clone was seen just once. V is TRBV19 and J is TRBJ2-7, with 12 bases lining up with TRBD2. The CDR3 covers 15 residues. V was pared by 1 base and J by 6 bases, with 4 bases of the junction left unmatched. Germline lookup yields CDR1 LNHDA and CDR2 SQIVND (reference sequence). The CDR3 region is CASSIGGLAGGEQYF. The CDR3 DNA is TGTGCCAGTAGTATAGGGGGACTAGCGGGCGGCGAGCAGTACTTC.

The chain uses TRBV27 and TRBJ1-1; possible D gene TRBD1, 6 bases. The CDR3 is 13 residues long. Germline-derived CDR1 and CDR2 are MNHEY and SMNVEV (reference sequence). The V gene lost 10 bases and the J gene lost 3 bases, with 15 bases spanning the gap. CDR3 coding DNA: TGTGCCACCCGAAGTGGGGGCTACACTGAAGCTTTCTTT. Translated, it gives CATRSGGYTEAFF.

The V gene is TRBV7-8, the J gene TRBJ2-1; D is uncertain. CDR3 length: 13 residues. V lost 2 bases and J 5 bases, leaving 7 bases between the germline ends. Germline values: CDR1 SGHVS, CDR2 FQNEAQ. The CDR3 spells CASSLSPNNEQFF. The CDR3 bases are TGTGCCAGCAGCTTATCCCCGAACAATGAGCAGTTCTTC.

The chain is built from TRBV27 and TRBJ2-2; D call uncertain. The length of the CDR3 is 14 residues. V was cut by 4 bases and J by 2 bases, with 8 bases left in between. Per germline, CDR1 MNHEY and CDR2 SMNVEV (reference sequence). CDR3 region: CASSSPSNTGELFF. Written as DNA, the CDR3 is TGTGCCAGCAGTTCCCCCAGCAACACCGGGGAGCTGTTTTTT.

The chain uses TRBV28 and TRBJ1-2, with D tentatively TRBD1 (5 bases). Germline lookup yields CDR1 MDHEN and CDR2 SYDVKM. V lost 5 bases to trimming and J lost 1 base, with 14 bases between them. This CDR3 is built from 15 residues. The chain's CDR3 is CASSRWEGDNYGYTF. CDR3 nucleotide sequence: TGTGCCAGCAGTCGGTGGGAAGGGGATAACTATGGCTACACCTTC.

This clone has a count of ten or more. CDR3 nucleotides: TGTGCCAGCAGGAGAAGTGTGGACCTTAATCAGCCCCAGCATTTT. It translates to CASRRSVDLNQPQHF. The chain recombines TRBV2 with TRBJ1-5; D unresolved. CDR1 and CDR2 from the germline V gene are SNHLY and FYNNEI. This CDR3 region has 15 residues. With 6 bases removed from V and 4 bases from J, the gap between germline ends came to 16 bases.

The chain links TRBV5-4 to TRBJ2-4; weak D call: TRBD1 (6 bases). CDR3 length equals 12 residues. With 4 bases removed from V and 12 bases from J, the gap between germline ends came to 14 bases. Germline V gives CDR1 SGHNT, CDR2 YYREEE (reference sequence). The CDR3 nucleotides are TGTGCCAGCAGCCTCCCAGGGGCCCGTCAGTACTTC. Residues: CASSLPGARQYF.

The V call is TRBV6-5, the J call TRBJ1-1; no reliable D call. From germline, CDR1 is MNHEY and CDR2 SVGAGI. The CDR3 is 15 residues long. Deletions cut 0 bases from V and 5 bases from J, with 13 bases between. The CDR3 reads CASSYSRPGRTEAFF. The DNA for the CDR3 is TGTGCCAGCAGTTACTCGAGGCCAGGAAGGACTGAAGCTTTCTTT.

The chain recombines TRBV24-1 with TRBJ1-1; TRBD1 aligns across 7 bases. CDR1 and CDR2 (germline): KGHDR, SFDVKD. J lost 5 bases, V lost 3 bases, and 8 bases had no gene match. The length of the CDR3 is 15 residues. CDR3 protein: CATSDNRGLETEAFF. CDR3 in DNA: TGTGCCACCAGTGATAACAGGGGACTAGAGACTGAAGCTTTCTTT.

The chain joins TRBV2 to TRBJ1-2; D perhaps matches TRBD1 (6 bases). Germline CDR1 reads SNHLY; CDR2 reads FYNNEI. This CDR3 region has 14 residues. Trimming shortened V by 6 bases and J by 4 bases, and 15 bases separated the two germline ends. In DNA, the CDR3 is TGTGCCAGCAGCGTAGGGGGTGTCGGCTATGGCTACACCTTC. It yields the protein CASSVGGVGYGYTF.

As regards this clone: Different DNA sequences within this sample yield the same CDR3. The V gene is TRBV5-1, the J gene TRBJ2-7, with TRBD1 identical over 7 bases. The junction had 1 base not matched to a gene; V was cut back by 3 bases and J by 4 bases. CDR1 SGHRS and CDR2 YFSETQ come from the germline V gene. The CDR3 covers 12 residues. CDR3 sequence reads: CASSSTGYEQYF. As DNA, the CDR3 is TGCGCCAGCAGCTCGACAGGGTACGAGCAGTACTTC.

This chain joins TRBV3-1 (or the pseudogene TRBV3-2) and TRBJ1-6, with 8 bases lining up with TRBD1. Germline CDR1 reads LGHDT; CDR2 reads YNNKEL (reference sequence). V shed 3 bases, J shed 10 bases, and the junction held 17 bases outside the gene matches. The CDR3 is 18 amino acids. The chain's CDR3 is CASSQTFSSTGAESPLHF. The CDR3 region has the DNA TGTGCCAGCAGCCAGACCTTCTCGTCGACAGGGGCAGAGTCACCCCTCCACTTT.

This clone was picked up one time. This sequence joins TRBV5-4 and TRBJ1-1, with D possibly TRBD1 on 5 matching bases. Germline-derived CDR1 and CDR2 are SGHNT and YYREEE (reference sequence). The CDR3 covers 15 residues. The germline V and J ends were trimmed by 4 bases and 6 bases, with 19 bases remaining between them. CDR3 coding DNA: TGTGCCAGCAGCCTTCTCGGGGGGAGTCGCGCTGAAGCTTTCTTT. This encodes CASSLLGGSRAEAFF.

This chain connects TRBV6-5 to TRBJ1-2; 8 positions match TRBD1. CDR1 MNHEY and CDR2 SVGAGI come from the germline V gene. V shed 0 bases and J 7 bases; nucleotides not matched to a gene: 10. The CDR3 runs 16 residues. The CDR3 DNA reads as TGTGCCAGCAGTTACTCGAAGGCAGGGGGCATGGGTGGCTACACCTTC. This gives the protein CASSYSKAGGMGGYTF.